The rows below give T cell receptor beta chains drawn from one sample of a study of blood T cell repertoires in COVID-19. Only in-frame clones appear in the TCRdb table, and some are missing; sequencing was by immunoSEQ multiplex PCR. The repertoire holds 140,000 to 150,000 clones, around 89% seen once, with 13% in the top ten. The sample comprised peripheral blood. The receptors here all came from a man younger than 30 with COVID-19, enrolled during active disease. CDR3s include the opening cysteine and the closing phenylalanine or tryptophan. D genes are given only for firm matches. A clone size is listed for some rows: how often the clone was seen (once, few, many), or a class if it is expanded.

NA,TRBV7-9,NA,TRBJ1-2,CASSLTPVNYGYTF,TGTGCCAGCAGCTTAACGCCGGTTAACTATGGCTACACCTTC
NA,TRBV25-1,NA,TRBJ2-5,CASRRQETQYF,TGTGCCAGCAGGCGTCAAGAGACCCAGTACTTC
NA,TRBV9,NA,TRBJ2-3,CASSPDGGVDTQYF,TGTGCCAGCAGCCCAGACGGAGGGGTGGATACGCAGTATTTT
TRBD1,TRBV13,NA,TRBJ2-7,CASSVPGTGAYEQYF,TGTGCCAGCAGCGTACCCGGGACAGGGGCCTACGAGCAGTACTTC
NA,TRBV10-3,NA,TRBJ2-2,CAIGRGQAPNTGELFF,TGTGCCATCGGAAGAGGCCAAGCCCCAAACACCGGGGAGCTGTTTTTT
NA,TRBV30,NA,TRBJ1-2,CAWGHGSEGGYTF,TGTGCCTGGGGTCACGGGTCAGAGGGCGGCTACACCTTC
TRBD2,TRBV2,NA,TRBJ2-5,CASSEVGRPEETQYF,TGTGCCAGCAGTGAAGTCGGGAGGCCGGAAGAGACCCAGTACTTC
NA,TRBV29-1,NA,TRBJ1-4,CSVEGFLQAFCYEKLFF,TGCAGCGTTGAAGGTTTTTTACAGGCCTTCTGTTATGAAAAACTGTTTTTT
TRBD1,TRBV9,NA,TRBJ2-7,CASSPRGTAPYEQYF,TGTGCCAGCAGCCCAAGGGGGACAGCACCCTACGAGCAGTACTTC
NA,TRBV9,NA,TRBJ2-7,CASSVDYAGYYEQYF,TGTGCCAGCAGCGTAGATTATGCGGGATACTACGAGCAGTACTTC
NA,TRBV19,NA,TRBJ2-7,CATTSDYEQYF,TGTGCCACTACGAGCGACTACGAGCAGTACTTC
TRBD2,TRBV24-1,NA,TRBJ2-1,CASYGGADEQFF,TGTGCCTCCTACGGGGGGGCCGATGAGCAGTTCTTC
TRBD2,TRBV5-1,NA,TRBJ2-7,CASSATSGSYEQYF,TGCGCCAGCAGCGCGACTAGCGGGAGCTACGAGCAGTACTTC
TRBD1,TRBV6-5,NA,TRBJ1-2,CASTRTGGSYGYTF,TGTGCCAGCACTCGGACAGGGGGCAGCTATGGCTACACCTTC
NA,TRBV9,NA,TRBJ2-3,CASSPQGRGTDTQYF,TGTGCCAGCAGCCCCCAGGGGAGGGGCACAGATACGCAGTATTTT
NA,TRBV5-6,NA,TRBJ1-2,CASSLFLQGTNYGYTF,TGTGCCAGCAGCTTATTTCTTCAGGGAACTAACTATGGCTACACCTTC
NA,TRBV6-4,NA,TRBJ1-5,CASSEEPQALNQPQHF,TGTGCCAGCAGTGAAGAACCCCAGGCCCTCAATCAGCCCCAGCATTTT
NA,TRBV18,NA,TRBJ2-2,CASSPLASSGELFF,TGTGCCAGCTCACCATTAGCCAGCTCCGGGGAGCTGTTTTTT
NA,TRBV5-1,NA,TRBJ1-5,CASSRVGDQPQHF,TGCGCCAGCAGCCGGGTAGGGGATCAGCCCCAGCATTTT
TRBD1,TRBV9,few,TRBJ1-3,CASSPLGGTGPGNTIYF,TGTGCCAGCAGCCCCCTTGGAGGGACAGGCCCTGGAAACACCATATATTTT
NA,TRBV10-3,NA,TRBJ1-2,CAISESSMDPGGYTF,TGTGCCATCAGTGAGTCTTCGATGGATCCGGGGGGCTACACCTTC
TRBD2,TRBV18,NA,TRBJ2-2,CASSPFQRENTGELFF,TGTGCCAGCTCACCCTTTCAGCGGGAGAACACCGGGGAGCTGTTTTTT
TRBD1,TRBV27,NA,TRBJ2-1,CASSLSGQGAYNEQFF,TGTGCCAGCAGTTTATCAGGACAGGGGGCCTACAATGAGCAGTTCTTC
NA,TRBV27,NA,TRBJ2-6,CASSSGIGSGANVLTF,TGTGCCAGCAGTTCCGGGATAGGATCTGGGGCCAACGTCCTGACTTTC
TRBD1,TRBV7-8,few,TRBJ2-2,CASSPGQGARTGELFF,TGTGCCAGCAGTCCTGGACAGGGGGCGCGAACCGGGGAGCTGTTTTTT
TRBD1,TRBV27,NA,TRBJ2-7,CASSQKRGRHEQYF,TGTGCCAGCAGCCAAAAGAGGGGGCGGCACGAGCAGTACTTC
TRBD1,TRBV6-2/TRBV6-3,NA,TRBJ2-7,CASSRQTGTEQYF,TGTGCCAGCAGCCGCCAGACAGGGACCGAGCAGTACTTC
NA,TRBV7-9,NA,TRBJ2-5,CASRSWLETQYF,TGTGCCAGCAGGTCTTGGCTAGAGACCCAGTACTTC
TRBD1,TRBV6-5,once,TRBJ1-2,CASSYSWTGEGYTF,TGTGCCAGCAGTTACTCGTGGACAGGGGAAGGCTACACCTTC
NA,TRBV5-6,NA,TRBJ1-4,CASSLGREEKLLF,TGTGCCAGCAGCTTGGGGCGGGAGGAAAAACTGCTTTTT
NA,TRBV7-2,NA,TRBJ2-7,CASSTQFLVEQYF,TGTGCCAGCAGCACGCAGTTTTTGGTCGAGCAGTACTTC
NA,TRBV4-1,once,TRBJ2-7,CASSPTPRGVSYEQYF,TGCGCCAGCAGCCCCACGCCTAGGGGCGTCTCCTACGAGCAGTACTTC
NA,TRBV29-1,NA,TRBJ2-4,CSAWAPFLNIQYF,TGCAGCGCATGGGCCCCTTTCTTGAACATTCAGTACTTC
TRBD2,TRBV2,NA,TRBJ2-1,CASVALLLAGGFSYNEQFF,TGTGCCAGCGTGGCCTTGTTGCTAGCGGGAGGTTTCTCCTACAATGAGCAGTTCTTC
NA,TRBV10-1,NA,TRBJ2-7,CASSELTGEDEQYF,TGCGCCAGCAGTGAGTTAACAGGGGAGGACGAGCAGTACTTC
TRBD2,TRBV15,NA,TRBJ2-1,CATSSGTSGTYNEQFF,TGTGCCACCAGCAGTGGGACTAGCGGAACTTACAATGAGCAGTTCTTC
NA,TRBV4-3,few,TRBJ2-1,CASSPMVLTGNEQFF,TGCGCCAGCAGCCCTATGGTGCTTACGGGGAATGAGCAGTTCTTC
TRBD1,TRBV25-1,NA,TRBJ2-1,CASSPTRRTGGEQFF,TGTGCCAGCAGCCCAACCCGCCGGACAGGGGGTGAGCAGTTCTTC
TRBD1,TRBV7-2,NA,TRBJ2-3,CASSRGLVTDTQYF,TGTGCCAGCAGTAGGGGGCTAGTCACAGATACGCAGTATTTT
TRBD1,TRBV30,NA,TRBJ1-4,CAWSVGDRVIEKLLF,TGTGCCTGGAGTGTCGGGGACAGGGTGATTGAAAAACTGCTTTTT
NA,TRBV15,NA,TRBJ2-6,CATSRLLAGANVLTF,TGTGCCACCAGCAGATTATTAGCTGGGGCCAACGTCCTGACTTTC
TRBD2,TRBV14,NA,TRBJ2-2,CASSQDSLAGVVGELFF,TGTGCCAGCAGCCAAGATTCCCTAGCGGGAGTGGTCGGGGAGCTGTTTTTT
NA,TRBV6-1,NA,TRBJ2-7,CASSEIPGASYEQYF,TGTGCCAGCAGTGAAATCCCAGGGGCCTCCTACGAGCAGTACTTC
NA,TRBV19,NA,TRBJ1-2,CASSPRADTQGYTF,TGTGCCAGTAGTCCCAGGGCGGATACCCAGGGCTACACCTTC
NA,TRBV13,NA,TRBJ2-1,CASSLVLGQDSYNEQFF,TGTGCCAGCAGCTTAGTCCTGGGGCAGGACTCCTACAATGAGCAGTTCTTC
NA,TRBV20-1,NA,TRBJ2-7,CSGAGYEQYF,TGCAGTGGGGCAGGATACGAGCAGTACTTC
NA,TRBV5-4,NA,TRBJ2-7,CASSLGGTWEQYF,TGTGCCAGCAGCTTGGGAGGAACTTGGGAGCAGTACTTC
NA,TRBV5-1,NA,TRBJ2-3,CASSLEAGGTDTQYF,TGCGCCAGCAGCTTGGAGGCAGGTGGAACAGATACGCAGTATTTT
TRBD2,TRBV11-2,NA,TRBJ2-1,CASSAGGGQFF,TGTGCCAGCAGCGCGGGAGGTGGGCAGTTCTTC
TRBD1,TRBV24-1,NA,TRBJ2-1,CATSDKGQGANEQFF,TGTGCCACCAGTGACAAAGGACAGGGGGCCAATGAGCAGTTCTTC
TRBD2,TRBV20-1,once,TRBJ2-2,CSASIAGGPPNTGELFF,TGCAGTGCTAGTATAGCGGGAGGTCCCCCGAACACCGGGGAGCTGTTTTTT
TRBD1,TRBV24-1,NA,TRBJ2-5,CATSGSGQGEETQYF,TGTGCCACCAGTGGATCGGGACAGGGGGAAGAGACCCAGTACTTC